These 12 T cell receptor beta chains were sequenced from one sample in a study of tumor-infiltrating lymphocytes in primary liver carcinoma. Extraction of RNA together with DNA used 20-30 mg of unsorted bulk tissue. The template, around 520 ng total RNA, yielded TCR beta cDNA made with a constant-region primer. Researchers made the TCR beta libraries by running three nested multiplex PCR rounds with slightly modified ARM-PCR. Use of TRBV1-TRBV30 forward primers with a C-beta reverse primer characterized the first two PCR rounds, which lasted approximately 11 cycles each. From the multiplex PCR reads, TCRdb called clonotypes with MiXCR, one entry per CDR3 protein. This table holds 70,000 to 75,000 distinct CDR3 sequences, approximately 74% found once. The sequenced material came from liver tumor tissue from sampling region 4. Sample subset: tumor region T4, right-lateral pole. The receptors shown here come from a man aged 35-49 years with primary liver carcinoma and hepatitis B virus infection.

Worth noting for this clonotype: The junction and the germline gene differ at one end; a read error may be behind it. This chain's CDR3 is CASSGSSQYTEERFF. In DNA, the CDR3 is TGTGCCAGCAGTGGGTCATCGCAGTACACCGAGGAGCGGTTTTTT. The rearrangement uses TRBV10-1 and TRBJ2-2; no reliable D call. CDR1 and CDR2 (germline): WNHNN, SYGVQD (reference sequence). The CDR3 length is 15 residues.

Details on this clonotype: Likely a read error: the CDR3 ends without its conserved phenylalanine or tryptophan. The V call is TRBV11-2, the J call TRBJ2-2; D not certain. The CDR3 spans 12 residues. Deletions cut 9 bases from V and 3 bases from J, with 8 bases between. The V gene's germline CDR1 is SGHAT and CDR2 FQNNGV. CDR3 nucleotides: TGTGCCAGTAGCACAGACACCGGGGAGCTGTTTTTG. Its translation: CASSTDTGELFL.

The chain carries TRBV12-3 or TRBV12-4 and TRBJ2-1, with D tentatively TRBD2 (5 bases). V lost 3 bases, J lost 9 bases, and 9 bases lay in between. This CDR3 has 12 amino acids. DNA for the CDR3: TGTGCCAGCAGTTTCATTCGGGGTGAGCAGTTCTTC. It is translated as CASSFIRGEQFF.

A remark on this clonotype: Because the CDR3's place on the DNA is in doubt, the DNA is left out and the CDR3 is given as listed by TCRdb. The chain couples TRBV13 to TRBJ2-5; the table assigns TRBD1, which was not confirmed against the DNA. Germline V lookup: CDR1 PRHDT, CDR2 FYEKMQ (reference sequence). The CDR3 numbers 16 amino acids, ends counted. CDR3 sequence: CASSLDVGQGSESQCF.

This clonotype came up a few times. The chain carries TRBV29-1 and TRBJ1-1, with D perhaps matching TRBD1 (5 bases). V was shortened by 4 bases and J by 8 bases, with 17 bases between the two germline ends. In germline, CDR1 is SQVTM, CDR2 ANQGSEA. The CDR3 runs to 13 residues. The chain's CDR3 is CSVGRGTNAEAFF. CDR3 nucleotides: TGCAGCGTTGGAAGGGGAACGAACGCCGAAGCTTTCTTT.

Notes on this clonotype: Possible read error: a much larger clone is one base away. The V and J genes are TRBV30 and TRBJ1-2, with no clear D. The CDR3 loop spans 13 amino acids. The germline V gene encodes CDR1 GTSNPN and CDR2 SVGIG (reference sequence). CDR3 protein: CAWSPGSNHGYTF. The CDR3, as DNA: TGTGCCTGGAGTCCCGGGTCTAACCATGGCTACACCTTC.

In the case of this clonotype: One end of the junction is discordant with germline, which a read error may explain. The rearrangement links TRBV7-8 to TRBJ2-2, with D possibly being TRBD2 (5 bases). Germline lookup yields CDR1 SGHVS and CDR2 FQNEAQ. CDR3 length equals 12 residues. The CDR3 region has the DNA TGTGCCAGCAGCTCAAACACCGGGGAGCTGCTATTT. This codes for CASSSNTGELLF. Based on the CDR3 plus reference TRBV7-8 and TRBJ2-2, the full variable domain is GAGVSQSPRYKVAKRGQDVALRCDPISGHVSLFWYQQALGQGPEFLTYFQNEAQLDKSGLPSDRFFAERPEGSVSTLKIQRTQQEDSAVYLCASSSNTGELLFGEGSRLTVL.

Remarks on this clonotype: At one of its ends the junction is not consistent with the germline gene, which may arise from a read error. This chain uses TRBV11-2 with TRBJ2-2, with D possibly TRBD2 on 6 matching bases. The CDR3 is 13 amino acids. Germline CDR1 and CDR2: SGHAT and FQNNGV. The CDR3 loop is CASISRHTGEQFF. Here the CDR3 DNA reads TGTGCCAGCATCTCCCGACACACGGGGGAGCAGTTTTTT.

Turning to this clonotype: At one boundary the junction diverges from the germline segment, which might be a read error. The genes are TRBV4-1 and TRBJ1-6; no reliable D call. Looked up from germline, CDR1 is MGHRA and CDR2 is YSYEKL. This CDR3 contains 16 residues. CDR3: CASSQDAELNNSPLHF. The CDR3, as DNA: TGCGCCAGCAGCCAAGACGCGGAATTGAATAATTCACCCCTTCACTTT.

The CDR3 is CTTTGLVGVYKSYEQYF. Here the CDR3 DNA reads TGTACCACTACTGGACTAGTGGGGGTTTATAAGTCCTACGAGCAGTACTTC. The chain recombines TRBV4-2 with TRBJ2-7, with 7 bases identical to TRBD2. Germline V lookup: CDR1 LGHNA, CDR2 YNFKEQ. This CDR3 has 17 amino acids.

Regarding this clonotype: A much larger clone differs by one base, so this may be a read error. The chain is built from TRBV7-9 and TRBJ2-7; 9 bases are shared with TRBD2. The V gene's germline CDR1 is SEHNR and CDR2 FQNEAQ (reference sequence). The CDR3 runs 16 residues. This CDR3 reads CAGSLVQVAGEYEQYF. As DNA, the CDR3 is TGTGCCGGCAGCTTAGTCCAGGTAGCGGGAGAGTACGAGCAGTACTTC. The complete variable domain, with remaining parts taken from reference TRBV7-9 and TRBJ2-7, reads DTGVSQNPRHKITKRGQNVTFRCDPISEHNRLYWYRQTLGQGPEFLTYFQNEAQLEKSRLLSDRFSAERPKGSFSTLEIQRTEQGDSAMYLCAGSLVQVAGEYEQYFGPGTRLTVT.

Worth noting for this clonotype: One base away lies a much larger clone, so this may be a sequencing read error. This is likely a read error, given that the CDR3 carries no conserved phenylalanine or tryptophan at its end. The chain links TRBV29-1 to TRBJ2-5; either TRBD1 or TRBD2 may fit D (6 bases each). Germline CDR1 reads SQVTM; CDR2 reads ANQGSEA. The V end was cut by 5 bases, the J end by 5 bases, with 21 bases between. This CDR3 contains 15 residues. This chain's CDR3 is CSVKLTRGIMETQYL. The CDR3 nucleotides read TGCAGCGTTAAGCTGACTAGGGGGATCATGGAGACCCAGTACCTC.